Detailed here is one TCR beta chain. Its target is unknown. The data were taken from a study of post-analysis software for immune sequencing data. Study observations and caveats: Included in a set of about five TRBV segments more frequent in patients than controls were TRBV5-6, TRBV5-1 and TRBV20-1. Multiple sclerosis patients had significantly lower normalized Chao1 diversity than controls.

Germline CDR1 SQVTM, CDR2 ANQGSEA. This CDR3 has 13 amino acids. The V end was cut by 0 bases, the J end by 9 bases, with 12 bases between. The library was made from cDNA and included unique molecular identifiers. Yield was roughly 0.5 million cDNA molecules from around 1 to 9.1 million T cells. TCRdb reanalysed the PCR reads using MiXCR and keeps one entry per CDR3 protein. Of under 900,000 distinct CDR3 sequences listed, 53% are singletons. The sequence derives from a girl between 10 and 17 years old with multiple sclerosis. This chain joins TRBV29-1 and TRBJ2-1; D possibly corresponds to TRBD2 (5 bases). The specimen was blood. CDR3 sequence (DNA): TGCAGCGTTGAAGAAGTGGGAGTGGGTGAGCAGTTCTTC. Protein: CSVEEVGVGEQFF.